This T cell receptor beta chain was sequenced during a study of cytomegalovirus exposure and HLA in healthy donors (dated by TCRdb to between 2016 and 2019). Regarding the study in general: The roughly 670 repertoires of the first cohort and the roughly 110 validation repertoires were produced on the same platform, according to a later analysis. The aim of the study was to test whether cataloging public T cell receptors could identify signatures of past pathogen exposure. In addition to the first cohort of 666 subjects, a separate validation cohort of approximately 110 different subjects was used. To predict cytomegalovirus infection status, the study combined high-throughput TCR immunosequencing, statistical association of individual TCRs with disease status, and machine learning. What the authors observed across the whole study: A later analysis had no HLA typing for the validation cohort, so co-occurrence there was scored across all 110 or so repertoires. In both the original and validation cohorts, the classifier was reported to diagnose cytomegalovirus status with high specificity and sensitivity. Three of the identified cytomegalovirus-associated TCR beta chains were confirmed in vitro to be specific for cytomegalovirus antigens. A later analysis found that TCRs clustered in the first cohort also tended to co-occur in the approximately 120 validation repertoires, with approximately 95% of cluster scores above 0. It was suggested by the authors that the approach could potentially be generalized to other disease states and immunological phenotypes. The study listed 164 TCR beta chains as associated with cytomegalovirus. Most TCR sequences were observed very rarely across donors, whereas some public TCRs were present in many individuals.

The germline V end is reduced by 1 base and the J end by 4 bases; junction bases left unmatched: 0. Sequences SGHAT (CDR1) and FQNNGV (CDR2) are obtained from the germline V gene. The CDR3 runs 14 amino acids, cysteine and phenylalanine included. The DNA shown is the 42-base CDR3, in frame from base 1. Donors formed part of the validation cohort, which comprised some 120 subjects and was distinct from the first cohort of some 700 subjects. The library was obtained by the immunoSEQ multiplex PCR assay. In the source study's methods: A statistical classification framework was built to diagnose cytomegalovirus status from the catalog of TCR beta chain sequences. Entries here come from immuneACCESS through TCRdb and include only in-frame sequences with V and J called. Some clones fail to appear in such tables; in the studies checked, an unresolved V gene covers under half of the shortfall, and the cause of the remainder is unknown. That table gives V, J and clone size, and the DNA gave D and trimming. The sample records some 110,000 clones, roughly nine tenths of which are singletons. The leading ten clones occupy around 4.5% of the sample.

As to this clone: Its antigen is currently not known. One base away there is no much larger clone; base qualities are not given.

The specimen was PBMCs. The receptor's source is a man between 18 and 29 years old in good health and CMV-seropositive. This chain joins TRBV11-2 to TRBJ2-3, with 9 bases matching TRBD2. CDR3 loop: CASSLGLAADTQYF. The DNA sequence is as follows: TGTGCCAGCAGCTTAGGACTAGCGGCAGATACGCAGTATTTT.